This T cell receptor beta chain was captured in a study of blood T cell repertoires in COVID-19. About the study: PBMCs, B-cell-depleted T cells, or T cells were the source of the cDNA or gDNA that made up the material.

During the 2 weeks before they entered the study, exposed participants had met someone with a PCR-confirmed or clinician-diagnosed COVID-19 case. CDR1 SGHRS and CDR2 YFSETQ come from the germline V gene. The CDR3 is 14 residues long. Trimming cost V 2 bases and J 3 bases; bases outside gene matches: 4. Authors' data handling: For nucleated cells, counts were estimated from reference gene primer amplification. Using immunoSEQ multiplex PCR, the repertoire was profiled, and TCRdb retains in-frame clones only, with some absent. That table supplies the V and J calls and clone size; D and trimming were determined from the DNA. The repertoire holds 200,000 to 250,000 clones, 75% to 90% seen once, with about 4% in the top ten.

The sequenced material came from PBMCs or T cells enriched from blood (not recorded which). This TCR was recovered from a woman between 25 and 40 years old who had been exposed to COVID-19. The gene calls are TRBV5-1 and TRBJ2-7; 8 bases agree with TRBD1. CDR3 sequence (DNA): TGCGCCAGCAGCTTAGGACAGGGCGGCTACGAGCAGTACTTC. It yields the protein CASSLGQGGYEQYF. The variable domain in full, with the rest retrieved from reference TRBV5-1 and TRBJ2-7, is KAGVTQTPRYLIKTRGQQVTLSCSPISGHRSVSWYQQTPGQGLQFLFEYFSETQRNKGNFPGRFSGRQFSNSRSEMNVSTLELGDSALYLCASSLGQGGYEQYFGPGTRLTVT.